Sequencing of this TCR beta chain was carried out in a study of cytomegalovirus exposure and HLA in healthy donors. About the research overall: An earlier analysis found 100 million or so unique TCR beta sequences from approximately 190 million T cells.

Whole-study findings and limits: The authors assumed roughly uniform sequencing depth across donors for presence/absence analyses. Researchers had no immune exposure information except CMV serostatus available.

The PCR was carried out with 60 Vbeta primers and 13 Jbeta primers. The table came from immunoSEQ multiplex PCR; TCRdb's copy has only in-frame clones and leaves some out. The sample shows approximately 150,000 clones, 80% of them seen only once. For this clone: Its antigen is as yet unknown.

The TCR originated in a man in his late teens or twenties in good health and CMV-seropositive. Sequenced sample: PBMCs.

CDR3 loop: CASSLVGLAGGQETQYF. The CDR3 DNA sequence: TGCGCCAGCAGCTTGGTTGGGCTAGCGGGAGGGCAAGAGACCCAGTACTTC. The chain joins TRBV5-1 to TRBJ2-5, with 12 bases matching TRBD2. J gave up 2 bases and V 0 bases, and 5 bases lay outside the gene matches. The V gene's germline CDR1 is SGHRS and CDR2 YFSETQ. The CDR3 is 17 amino acids.